A single T cell receptor (beta chain) is shown here with its context. Clones were read by immunoSEQ multiplex PCR, and TCRdb kept only the in-frame ones, dropping some. The table has fewer than 140,000 clones, 90% seen once. The data stem from a study of OX40 agonist ivuxolimab in advanced cancers. The CDR3 is 12 residues long. Trimming shortened V by 5 bases and J by 7 bases, and 6 bases separated the two germline ends. Per germline, CDR1 SGHNT and CDR2 YENEEA. Specimen: CD4+ or CD8+ T cells sorted from blood, collected in a trial of the OX40 agonist ivuxolimab. This clonotype originated in an adult with an advanced solid tumor such as melanoma, head and neck, liver or kidney cancer. The rearrangement links TRBV11-3 to TRBJ1-6; D is uncertain. CDR3 sequence (DNA): TGTGCCAGCAGCCCCTCCAATTCACCCCTCCACTTT. It encodes CASSPSNSPLHF.